These 5 T cell receptor beta chains were all obtained from the same sample, sequenced in a study of cytomegalovirus exposure and HLA in healthy donors (TCRdb year 2017). Receptor amplification or capture employed the immunoSEQ multiplex PCR assay. A mixture of 60 forward primers for TCR Vbeta segments and 13 reverse primers for TCR Jbeta segments was used in the multiplex PCR. Here the immuneACCESS table is served through TCRdb, limited to in-frame sequences with V and J called. Missing clones are a known gap in these copies; in checked studies unresolved V genes cover under half, and the rest lacks a known reason. The sample has approximately 130,000 clones on record, around 82% of them singletons. Clones ranked in the top ten supply about 1.8% of the sample. The sequencing input was PBMCs. The receptor source for this set is a boy aged 5-17 years in good health and CMV-seronegative.

The chain combines TRBV2 with TRBJ2-1, with 9 bases identical to TRBD2. Germline assignment: CDR1 SNHLY and CDR2 FYNNEI. This CDR3 is built from 15 residues. The V and J ends lost 7 bases and 4 bases, in that order; junction bases with no gene match: 8. CDR3 coding DNA: TGTGCCAGCAACTTAAAGCGGGGGGTATACAATGAGCAGTTCTTC. This encodes CASNLKRGVYNEQFF.

The chain recombines TRBV19 with TRBJ2-2; TRBD2 might be the D (5 bases). The CDR3 extends over 15 amino acids. V lost 6 bases and J lost 6, with 17 bases in between. Germline CDR1 and CDR2: LNHDA and SQIVND (reference sequence). The CDR3: CASRPPLGWAGELFF. The CDR3, as DNA: TGTGCCAGTAGACCTCCACTAGGATGGGCCGGGGAGCTGTTTTTT.

This clone showed up just a few times. The J gene is TRBJ2-5, the V gene TRBV15; D gene ambiguous. The V gene's germline CDR1 is LNHNV and CDR2 YYDKDF (reference sequence). V was pared by 1 base and J by 2 bases, with 5 bases between. The CDR3 is made up of 13 amino acids. In nucleotides, the CDR3 is TGTGCCACCAGCAGAGTCCCACAAGAGACCCAGTACTTC. It encodes CATSRVPQETQYF. Full variable domain (missing parts from reference TRBV15 and TRBJ2-5): DAMVIQNPRYQVTQFGKPVTLSCSQTLNHNVMYWYQQKSSQAPKLLFHYYDKDFNNEADTPDNFQSRRPNTSFCFLDIRSPGLGDTAMYLCATSRVPQETQYFGPGTRLLVL.

In its sample, this clone was seen once. The V call is TRBV19, the J call TRBJ1-6; D call uncertain. This CDR3 is 15 amino acids long. The V end lost 5 bases, the J end lost 7 bases, and 15 bases lay between the germline ends. Germline values: CDR1 LNHDA, CDR2 SQIVND (reference sequence). The CDR3 coding sequence is TGTGCCAGTAGTCCGTCGGGGAGTCGGAATTCACCCCTCCACTTT. Amino acids: CASSPSGSRNSPLHF.

The chain employs TRBV19 and TRBJ2-1; tentative D call: TRBD2 (5 bases). Trimming cost V 3 bases and J 12 bases, with 12 bases left between them. The CDR3 is made up of 12 amino acids. In germline, CDR1 is LNHDA, CDR2 SQIVND (reference sequence). The CDR3 loop reads CASSITGSGQFF. CDR3 nucleotides: TGTGCCAGTAGTATTACGGGATCGGGGCAGTTCTTC.